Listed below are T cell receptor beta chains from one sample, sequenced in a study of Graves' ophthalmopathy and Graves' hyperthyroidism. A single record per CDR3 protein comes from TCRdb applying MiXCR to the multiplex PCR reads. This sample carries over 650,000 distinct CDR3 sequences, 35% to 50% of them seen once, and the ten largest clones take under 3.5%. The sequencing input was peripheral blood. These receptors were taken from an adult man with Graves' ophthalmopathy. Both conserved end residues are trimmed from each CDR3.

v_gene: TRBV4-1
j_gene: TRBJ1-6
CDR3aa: ASSQVGQGGYSPLH

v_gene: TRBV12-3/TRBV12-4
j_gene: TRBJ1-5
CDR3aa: ASSLGKGANGPQH

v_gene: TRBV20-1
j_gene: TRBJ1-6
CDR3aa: SATRTGGLPPLH

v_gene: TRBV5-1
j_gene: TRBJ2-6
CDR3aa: ASSHEAGDPSGANVLT

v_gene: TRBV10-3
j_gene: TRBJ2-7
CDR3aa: ASTPGGTVSYEQY

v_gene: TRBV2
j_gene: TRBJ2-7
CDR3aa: ASSEYQGANEQY

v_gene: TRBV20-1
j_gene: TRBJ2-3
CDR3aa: SASPATGPNTDTQY

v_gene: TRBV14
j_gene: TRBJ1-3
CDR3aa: ASSQVAGGGNTIY

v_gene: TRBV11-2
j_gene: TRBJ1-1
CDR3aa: ASSTPNTEAF

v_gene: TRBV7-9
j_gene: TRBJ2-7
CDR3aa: ASSAGAGAGEQY

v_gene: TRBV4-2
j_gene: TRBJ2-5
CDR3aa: ASSQESRETQY

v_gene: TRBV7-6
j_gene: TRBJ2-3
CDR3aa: ASSRYRTGSTDTQY

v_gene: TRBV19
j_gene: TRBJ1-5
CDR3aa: ASRTGGYQPQH

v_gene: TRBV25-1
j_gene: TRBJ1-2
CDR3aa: ASTRTGGYYGYT

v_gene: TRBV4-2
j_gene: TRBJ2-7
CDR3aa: ASSQGTVSYEQY

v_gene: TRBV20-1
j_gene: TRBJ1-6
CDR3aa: SASEDWDTDSPLH